A single sample gave rise to the 31 T cell receptor beta chains below, sequenced in a study of cytomegalovirus exposure and HLA in healthy donors. PCR primers comprised 60 Vbeta and 13 Jbeta primers. Here immunoSEQ multiplex PCR was the method, and the copy in TCRdb shows in-frame clones only, minus some. The sample comprises approximately 220,000 clones, roughly 88% of which are singletons, and about 0.77% rests with the top ten. The specimen sequenced was PBMCs. These receptors all stem from a boy between 2 and 10 years old in good health and CMV-seronegative.

In this sample, this clone turned up once. The chain recombines TRBV4-2 with TRBJ1-1; TRBD1 is a possible D gene (6 bases). V dropped 4 bases and J dropped 4 bases, with 13 bases sitting between them. This CDR3 has 14 residues. Germline V gene lookup returns CDR1 LGHNA and CDR2 YNFKEQ. This CDR3 is CASSRSRTATEAFF. The CDR3 nucleotides read TGTGCCAGCAGCCGCTCCCGGACAGCCACTGAAGCTTTCTTT.

The chain uses TRBV2 and TRBJ2-7; maybe TRBD1 (6 bases). The germline V and J ends were trimmed by 3 bases and 6 bases, with 15 bases remaining between them. The germline V gene has CDR1 SNHLY and CDR2 FYNNEI. This CDR3 is 14 amino acids long. CDR3 DNA sequence: TGTGCCAGCAGTGATAACGGACAGCCGGGCGAGCAGTACTTC. Its protein product is CASSDNGQPGEQYF.

This rearrangement joins TRBV7-9 to TRBJ2-7; 7 nucleotides match TRBD2. The CDR3 extends over 14 amino acids. Germline loops: CDR1 SEHNR, CDR2 FQNEAQ (reference sequence). J gave up 4 bases and V 4 bases, and 7 bases lay outside the gene matches. The CDR3 nucleotides are TGTGCCAGCAGCTGGGGGGGGGAGTCATACGAGCAGTACTTC. Its protein product is CASSWGGESYEQYF.

CDR3 in DNA: TGCGCCAGCTACAGGGGTGACAATGAGCAGTTCTTC. Translation gives CASYRGDNEQFF. The gene calls are TRBV4-1 and TRBJ2-1; TRBD1 matches at 7 bases. J gave up 5 bases and V 8 bases, and 3 bases lay outside the gene matches. The germline V gene encodes CDR1 MGHRA and CDR2 YSYEKL. The CDR3 extends over 12 amino acids.

This clone came up a few times. The chain has TRBV6-5 and TRBJ2-1; D perhaps matches TRBD1 (6 bases). The CDR3 has 16 residues. Germline V gene data show CDR1 as MNHEY and CDR2 as SVGAGI. Trimming removed 2 bases at V and 10 bases at J, with 21 bases between. CDR3 sequence: CASSYLPDSPAPEQFF. The CDR3 nucleotides read TGTGCCAGCAGTTACCTCCCGGACAGCCCAGCCCCAGAGCAGTTCTTC.

This chain joins TRBV7-9 and TRBJ1-1, with TRBD1 identical over 10 bases. CDR3 length: 14 residues. With 5 bases clipped from V and 4 bases from J, the junction kept 4 bases outside the gene matches. Germline CDR1 is SEHNR and CDR2 is FQNEAQ (reference sequence). This chain's CDR3 is CASSGQGGGTEAFF. The CDR3, as DNA: TGTGCCAGCAGCGGACAGGGGGGCGGCACTGAAGCTTTCTTT.

The chain combines TRBV2 with TRBJ1-2; TRBD1 might be the D (5 bases). CDR1 and CDR2 (germline): SNHLY, FYNNEI. The length of the CDR3 is 14 residues. Trimming stripped 1 base from V and 2 bases from J, with 8 bases between. CDR3 DNA: TGTGCCAGCAGTGAAGTAACAGGCAACTATGGCTACACCTTC. Residues: CASSEVTGNYGYTF.

This chain uses TRBV5-4 with TRBJ2-1; 11 bases line up with TRBD2. The CDR3 covers 15 residues. Germline V CDR1 and CDR2: SGHNT, YYREEE (reference sequence). Unmatched junction bases numbered 4, after V lost 1 base and J lost 7 bases. The DNA for the CDR3 is TGTGCCAGCAGCTTGACCCTAGCGGGGGGAAATGAGCAGTTCTTC. This encodes CASSLTLAGGNEQFF.

The chain links TRBV13 to TRBJ2-7, with D possibly TRBD2 on 5 matching bases. The CDR3 covers 14 residues. Trimming stripped 3 bases from V and 2 bases from J, with 11 bases between. Germline CDR1 reads PRHDT; CDR2 reads FYEKMQ (reference sequence). The CDR3 loop is CASSFGEGAYEQYF. CDR3 sequence (DNA): TGTGCCAGCAGCTTCGGGGAAGGCGCCTACGAGCAGTACTTC.

This chain uses TRBV6-5 with TRBJ1-2; TRBD1 agrees at 9 bases. The CDR3 length is 15 residues. V was clipped by 5 bases and J by 1 base; unmatched bases: 5. CDR1 and CDR2 from the germline V gene are MNHEY and SVGAGI. The CDR3 region has the DNA TGTGCCAGCAGTACCGGGACAGGGATTAACTATGGCTACACCTTC. Encoded protein: CASSTGTGINYGYTF.

The genes are TRBV2 and TRBJ2-5; D perhaps matches TRBD1 (6 bases). The J call could be wrong; TRBJ2-7 is a better fit for the DNA end. The CDR3 covers 14 residues. Germline V gene lookup returns CDR1 SNHLY and CDR2 FYNNEI. The chain's CDR3 is CASSLLDSSYEQYF. CDR3 bases: TGTGCCAGCAGTCTTTTGGACAGTTCCTACGAGCAGTACTTC.

This sequence joins TRBV5-4 and TRBJ2-7; TRBD2 agrees at 7 bases. This CDR3 is 14 amino acids long. Trimming removed 2 bases from V and 2 bases from J; junction bases left unmatched: 4. Germline assignment: CDR1 SGHNT and CDR2 YYREEE (reference sequence). CDR3 DNA: TGTGCCAGCAGCTTTTGGGGGGGGGCCTACGAGCAGTACTTC. It translates to CASSFWGGAYEQYF. The whole variable domain, filled in from reference TRBV5-4 and TRBJ2-7, reads ETGVTQSPTHLIKTRGQQVTLRCSSQSGHNTVSWYQQALGQGPQFIFQYYREEENGRGNFPPRFSGLQFPNYSSELNVNALELDDSALYLCASSFWGGAYEQYFGPGTRLTVT.

The chain combines TRBV9 with TRBJ2-3, with 7 bases aligning to TRBD1. V was pared by 3 bases and J by 4 bases, with 5 bases of the junction left unmatched. The CDR3 is made up of 14 amino acids. The germline CDR1 and CDR2 sequences are SGDLS and YYNGEE. CDR3 residues: CASSGTGYADTQYF. The DNA of the CDR3 is TGTGCCAGCAGCGGGACAGGCTACGCAGATACGCAGTATTTT.

This chain links TRBV7-8 with TRBJ2-5; 7 nucleotides match TRBD1. This CDR3 contains 16 residues. The J segment lost 8 bases and the V segment lost 2 bases, leaving 14 bases of the junction unmatched. CDR1 and CDR2 (germline): SGHVS, FQNEAQ. CDR3 nucleotides: TGTGCCAGCAGCTTACCAAGACAGGGCAGCAAATATACCCAGTACTTC. Amino acids: CASSLPRQGSKYTQYF.

This clone was detected only once. The chain is built from TRBV12-5 and TRBJ1-4, with TRBD1 identical over 8 bases. CDR3 length: 14 amino acids. J lost 3 bases, V lost 7 bases, and 4 bases had no gene match. Per the germline V gene, CDR1 is LGHNT and CDR2 is FRNRAP. DNA of the CDR3: TGTGCTAGTGCCTTGACAGGGGCTAATGAAAAACTGTTTTTT. Amino acid sequence: CASALTGANEKLFF.

The count of this clone is one. The chain uses TRBV19 and TRBJ2-2; 8 bases line up with TRBD1. V was pared by 1 base and J by 3 bases, with 1 base of the junction left unmatched. Per the germline V gene, CDR1 is LNHDA and CDR2 is SQIVND (reference sequence). The CDR3 runs 15 residues. Written as DNA, the CDR3 is TGTGCCAGTAGTATAGGGGGACAGGACACCGGGGAGCTGTTTTTT. This codes for CASSIGGQDTGELFF.

J is TRBJ2-1 and V is TRBV6-4, with 11 nucleotides matching TRBD2. Trimming cost V 6 bases and J 0 bases; bases outside gene matches: 4. Germline assignment: CDR1 MRHNA and CDR2 SNTAGT. The CDR3 has 16 amino acids. The CDR3 DNA sequence: TGTGCCAGCAGCCCTCTAGCGGGGGGCTCCTACAATGAGCAGTTCTTC. Protein: CASSPLAGGSYNEQFF.

V usage is TRBV11-3 and J usage is TRBJ2-5; D remains unclear. The ends were cut back, 4 bases at V and 2 bases at J, with 5 bases in the middle. The CDR3 totals 12 residues. The germline V gene encodes CDR1 SGHNT and CDR2 YENEEA. This CDR3 is CASSSVQETQYF. The CDR3 region has the DNA TGTGCCAGCAGCTCTGTACAAGAGACCCAGTACTTC.

The V call is TRBV19, the J call TRBJ2-1; no reliable D call. V lost 3 bases to trimming and J lost 4 bases, with 7 bases between them. CDR1 and CDR2 (germline): LNHDA, SQIVND (reference sequence). CDR3 length: 13 amino acids. The DNA of the CDR3 is TGTGCCAGTAGTATGTCACAGTACAATGAGCAGTTCTTC. Translated: CASSMSQYNEQFF. Variable domain in full (rest from reference TRBV19 and TRBJ2-1): DGGITQSPKYLFRKEGQNVTLSCEQNLNHDAMYWYRQDPGQGLRLIYYSQIVNDFQKGDIAEGYSVSREKKESFPLTVTSAQKNPTAFYLCASSMSQYNEQFFGPGTRLTVL.

The V and J genes are TRBV13 and TRBJ2-3; D is possibly TRBD2 (6 bases). Germline V gene sequence: CDR1 PRHDT, CDR2 FYEKMQ (reference sequence). The CDR3 is 15 amino acids. Trimming took off 3 bases at V and 1 base at J, with 11 bases between the two ends. The CDR3: CASSLNPGGTDTQYF. DNA of the CDR3: TGTGCCAGCAGCTTGAATCCGGGGGGCACAGATACGCAGTATTTT.

This clone was detected only a few times. This chain links TRBV7-4 with TRBJ2-7, with D perhaps matching TRBD1 (6 bases). The CDR3 is made up of 17 amino acids. Germline V gives CDR1 SGHVT, CDR2 SQSDAQ. V lost 4 bases and J 4 bases, leaving 23 bases between the germline ends. In DNA form, the CDR3 reads TGTGCCAGCAGCTCCGGGACACCCAATCTCTTTCCTTACGAGCAGTACTTC. Encoded protein: CASSSGTPNLFPYEQYF.

The chain uses TRBV7-8 and TRBJ2-7, with TRBD1 matching over 10 bases. The CDR3 runs 14 residues. The germline V gene encodes CDR1 SGHVS and CDR2 FQNEAQ. The junction had 7 bases not matched to a gene; V was cut back by 5 bases and J by 6 bases. The CDR3 is CASSLRTGGPEQYF. The CDR3 region has the DNA TGTGCCAGCAGCCTCAGGACAGGGGGGCCCGAGCAGTACTTC.

The chain is built from TRBV20-1 and TRBJ2-1, with TRBD1 matching 7 bases. V trimming: 5 bases; J trimming: 7 bases; junction bases outside the gene matches: 2. The germline V gene has CDR1 DFQATT and CDR2 SNEGSKA (reference sequence). This CDR3 has 11 amino acids. The CDR3 is CSASQGNEQFF. CDR3 DNA: TGCAGTGCTTCACAGGGGAATGAGCAGTTCTTC.

The chain carries TRBV29-1 and TRBJ1-2, with a weak D call TRBD1 (6 bases). The CDR3 has 14 residues. V shed 0 bases and J shed 1 base, with 9 bases lying between them. Germline CDR1 SQVTM, CDR2 ANQGSEA. CDR3 sequence reads: CSVEDQDSNYGYTF. The CDR3 DNA is TGCAGCGTTGAAGACCAGGACAGTAACTATGGCTACACCTTC. Based on the CDR3 plus reference TRBV29-1 and TRBJ1-2, the full variable domain is SAVISQKPSRDICQRGTSLTIQCQVDSQVTMMFWYRQQPGQSLTLIATANQGSEATYESGFVIDKFPISRPNLTFSTLTVSNMSPEDSSIYLCSVEDQDSNYGYTFGSGTRLTVV.

The gene calls are TRBV30 and TRBJ1-2; D may be TRBD1 (5 bases). Trimming left V 7 bases short and J 2 bases short, with 20 bases between. Germline V gene sequence: CDR1 GTSNPN, CDR2 SVGIG (reference sequence). The CDR3 extends over 15 amino acids. The DNA for the CDR3 is TGTGCCTCGGGACTGGGGGAGAGCATAAACTATGGCTACACCTTC. Residues: CASGLGESINYGYTF.

The V and J genes are TRBV4-1 and TRBJ2-5; D not resolved. Germline-derived CDR1 and CDR2 are MGHRA and YSYEKL. Trimming cost V 2 bases and J 3 bases, with 4 bases left between them. The CDR3 is made up of 12 amino acids. The CDR3 loop reads CASSQPEETQYF. DNA for the CDR3: TGCGCCAGCAGCCAACCGGAAGAGACCCAGTACTTC.

A remark on this clone: This sample includes further DNA sequences coding for the same CDR3. The rearrangement uses TRBV9 and TRBJ2-2; tentative D call: TRBD2 (5 bases). Germline V gene data show CDR1 as SGDLS and CDR2 as YYNGEE. The CDR3 length is 13 residues. Deletions cut 0 bases from V and 5 bases from J, with 5 bases between. The CDR3 DNA reads TGTGCCAGCAGCGTAGGAGGGACCGGGGAGCTGTTTTTT. Translation: CASSVGGTGELFF.

This clone has a handful of counts. V is TRBV7-6 and J is TRBJ2-7, with TRBD2 identical over 9 bases. From germline, CDR1 is SGHVS and CDR2 FNYEAQ. The CDR3 consists of 14 residues. The ends lost 2 bases at V and 2 bases at J; junction bases unmatched: 1. This CDR3 reads CASSLLAGPYEQYF. CDR3 in DNA: TGTGCCAGCAGCTTACTAGCGGGGCCCTACGAGCAGTACTTC.

The chain joins TRBV5-6 to TRBJ2-1, with TRBD2 matching 11 bases. The J segment lost 5 bases and the V segment lost 2 bases, leaving 12 bases of the junction unmatched. This CDR3 comprises 18 residues. CDR1 and CDR2 from the germline V gene are SGHDT and YYEEEE. The CDR3 bases are TGTGCCAGCAGCTTTCACCCACTAGCGGGAGAAGGGAACAATGAGCAGTTCTTC. Encoded protein: CASSFHPLAGEGNNEQFF.

CDR3 in amino acids: CASSLLGLADNEQFF. DNA of the CDR3: TGCGCCAGCAGCCTTCTGGGACTTGCTGACAATGAGCAGTTCTTC. V and J are TRBV4-1 and TRBJ2-1, with D possibly TRBD2 on 6 matching bases. The V end was cut by 4 bases, the J end by 5 bases, with 15 bases between. Germline CDR1 and CDR2: MGHRA and YSYEKL. This CDR3 has 15 residues.

The table lists this clone with a few counts. The rearrangement joins TRBV27 to TRBJ2-2; 11 nucleotides line up with TRBD2. This CDR3 is 18 amino acids long. With 5 bases clipped from V and 2 bases from J, the junction kept 10 bases outside the gene matches. Germline values: CDR1 MNHEY, CDR2 SMNVEV (reference sequence). CDR3 region: CASSPNPSGGLNTGELFF. CDR3 DNA sequence: TGTGCCAGCAGTCCCAACCCTAGCGGGGGGCTCAACACCGGGGAGCTGTTTTTT.